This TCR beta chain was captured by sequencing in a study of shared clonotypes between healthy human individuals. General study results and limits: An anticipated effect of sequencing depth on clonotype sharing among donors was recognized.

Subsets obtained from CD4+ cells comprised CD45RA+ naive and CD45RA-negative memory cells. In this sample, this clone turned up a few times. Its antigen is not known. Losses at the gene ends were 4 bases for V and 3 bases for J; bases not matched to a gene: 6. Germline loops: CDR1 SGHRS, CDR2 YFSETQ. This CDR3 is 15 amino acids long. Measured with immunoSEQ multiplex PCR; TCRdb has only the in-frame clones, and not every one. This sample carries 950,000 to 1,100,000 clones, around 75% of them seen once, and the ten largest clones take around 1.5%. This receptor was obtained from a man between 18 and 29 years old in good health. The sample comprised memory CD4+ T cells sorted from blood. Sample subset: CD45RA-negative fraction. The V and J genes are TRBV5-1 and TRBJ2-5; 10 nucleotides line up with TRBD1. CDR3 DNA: TGCGCCAGCAGCGTTACCGGGACAGGGGAAGAGACCCAGTACTTC. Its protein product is CASSVTGTGEETQYF.